This TCR beta chain was found in a study of T cells in Graves' hyperthyroidism and ophthalmopathy. In this sample, this clonotype turned up many times. Extraction of PBMCs used under 13 ml of fresh peripheral blood. RNA transcripts provided the source from which TCR beta CDR3 regions were amplified. The HTBI primer set was used in a first-round RT-PCR of the TCR CDR3. One entry per CDR3 protein results from TCRdb running MiXCR on the multiplex PCR reads. Among roughly 700,000 distinct CDR3 sequences listed, 15% to 20% were seen once. The CDR3 runs to 15 residues. J was trimmed by 7 bases and V by 2 bases; bases with no gene match: 5.

The TCR was taken from a man aged 45-60 years with Graves' hyperthyroidism. The sequencing input was blood. The chain is built from TRBV12-3 or TRBV12-4 and TRBJ1-5; the match to TRBD1 covers 10 bases. DNA for the CDR3: TGTGCCAGCAGTTTATCCGGGACAGGGGTCCAGCCCCAGCATTTT. Translating it yields CASSLSGTGVQPQHF.